This paragraph covers one T cell receptor (beta chain) sequence. What it binds is unknown. The sample is drawn from a study of response to subunit inactivated influenza vaccine. Study-level results: Few additional T cells are recruited per seasonal influenza vaccination, authors suggested.

TCRdb reanalysed the RT-PCR reads using MiXCR and keeps one entry per CDR3 protein. The sample includes roughly 500,000 distinct CDR3 sequences, roughly 23% of them seen just once. Germline V gene sequence: CDR1 SGDLS, CDR2 YYNGEE. The ends were cut back, 2 bases at V and 7 bases at J, with 13 bases in the middle. The CDR3 length is 14 residues. This TCR derives from a man aged 50-59 years who received an inactivated influenza vaccine. Specimen: CD4+ T cells sorted from PBMCs, collected approximately 5 days after vaccination. The V call is TRBV9, the J call TRBJ2-1; no clear D gene. The CDR3 sequence is CASSVTSWINEQFF. The CDR3 DNA sequence: TGTGCCAGCAGCGTGACTTCGTGGATTAATGAGCAGTTCTTC.